This passage covers 8 T cell receptor beta chains from one sample sequenced in a study of human T cells and chemical hapten exposure. As to time point: pre-sensitization, week 0. The treatment: therapeutic diphenylcyclopropenone sensitization with weekly scalp DPC. TCRdb called the RACE reads again in MiXCR, with one record for every CDR3 protein. The sample records approximately 50,000 distinct CDR3 sequences, approximately 10% being singletons. The material sequenced was whole blood, taken in connection with sensitization to the hapten diphenylcyclopropenone (DPC). All receptors come from a woman in her thirties or forties with alopecia areata. Some clones in this sample may be carry-over from other donors' samples.

This clonotype has only a few counts. V gene TRBV13 combines with J gene TRBJ1-5; no reliable D call. Per the germline V gene, CDR1 is PRHDT and CDR2 is FYEKMQ (reference sequence). The CDR3 consists of 14 residues. Trimming removed 4 bases from V and 2 bases from J, with 9 bases in between. The CDR3 sequence is CASSSRSGNQPQHF. CDR3 nucleotide sequence: TGTGCCAGCAGCTCCAGGTCCGGCAATCAGCCCCAGCATTTT.

The rearrangement uses TRBV20-1 and TRBJ1-1, with TRBD1 identical over 8 bases. This CDR3 has 14 residues. Germline CDR1 DFQATT, CDR2 SNEGSKA (reference sequence). With 5 bases clipped from V and 1 base from J, the junction kept 6 bases outside the gene matches. The CDR3 DNA reads as TGCAGTGCTCCAATTGGACAGGGGAACACTGAAGCTTTCTTT. Its translation is CSAPIGQGNTEAFF.

In its sample, this clonotype was seen a few times. CDR3: CASMGTSGVQETQYF. As DNA, the CDR3 is TGTGCCAGTATGGGGACTAGCGGGGTACAAGAGACCCAGTACTTC. This sequence joins TRBV19 and TRBJ2-5; 13 bases are a match to TRBD2. The CDR3 covers 15 residues. Looked up from germline, CDR1 is LNHDA and CDR2 is SQIVND (reference sequence). V shed 7 bases and J 2 bases; nucleotides not matched to a gene: 4.

This clonotype was detected only a few times. The rearrangement joins TRBV29-1 to TRBJ2-5, with TRBD1 identical over 7 bases. Unmatched junction bases numbered 4, after V lost 7 bases and J lost 2 bases. Germline lookup yields CDR1 SQVTM and CDR2 ANQGSEA. The CDR3 is made up of 12 amino acids. The CDR3 here is CSAPQGQETQYF. The CDR3 DNA is TGCAGCGCGCCACAGGGGCAAGAGACCCAGTACTTC. The full variable domain, completed using reference TRBV29-1 and TRBJ2-5, is SAVISQKPSRDICQRGTSLTIQCQVDSQVTMMFWYRQQPGQSLTLIATANQGSEATYESGFVIDKFPISRPNLTFSTLTVSNMSPEDSSIYLCSAPQGQETQYFGPGTRLLVL.

This chain links TRBV29-1 with TRBJ1-1; no reliable D call. The CDR3 spans 13 residues. The V end lost 3 bases, the J end lost 0 bases, and 8 bases lay between the germline ends. The V gene's germline CDR1 is SQVTM and CDR2 ANQGSEA. DNA of the CDR3: TGCAGCGTTGATACACGAATGAACACTGAAGCTTTCTTT. This codes for CSVDTRMNTEAFF.

This clonotype was recorded many times. This chain uses TRBV27 with TRBJ2-3; D gene unclear. The germline V and J ends were trimmed by 5 bases and 6 bases, with 12 bases remaining between them. This CDR3 contains 13 residues. Germline V gene sequence: CDR1 MNHEY, CDR2 SMNVEV (reference sequence). CDR3 sequence reads: CASSKPHGDTQYF. As DNA, the CDR3 is TGTGCCAGCAGTAAACCGCATGGGGATACGCAGTATTTT.

V and J are TRBV7-2 and TRBJ2-3, with 12 nucleotides matching TRBD2. CDR3 size: 15 residues. Germline V gene sequence: CDR1 SGHTA, CDR2 FQGNSA. The V gene end was trimmed by 6 bases and the J gene end by 5 bases; junction bases not matched to a gene: 6. The CDR3: CASSLTSGSGDTQYF. The DNA of the CDR3 is TGTGCCAGCAGTCTGACTAGCGGGAGTGGAGATACGCAGTATTTT.

This clonotype showed up many times. This chain links TRBV20-1 with TRBJ2-7; D may be TRBD1 or TRBD2 (6 bases each). V shed 6 bases and J shed 3 bases, with 9 bases lying between them. The CDR3 totals 11 residues. CDR1 and CDR2 (germline): DFQATT, SNEGSKA (reference sequence). The CDR3 bases are TGCAGTGCCCGGGGGCGCTACGAGCAGTACTTC. Translated, it gives CSARGRYEQYF.